The rows below give T cell receptor beta chains drawn from one sample of a study of blood T cell repertoires in COVID-19. This table comes from immunoSEQ multiplex PCR, and its TCRdb copy is limited to in-frame clones, with some not included. Of approximately 120,000 clones in the sample, around four fifths were seen once. The material sequenced was peripheral blood. Every receptor here comes from a man older than 75 with COVID-19, enrolled during active disease. CDR3s include the opening cysteine and the closing phenylalanine or tryptophan. D genes are given only for firm matches. Clone size is given for some rows only: seen once, a few or many times, or a class if the clone is expanded.

TRBV18	once	TRBJ1-5	TRBD1	CASSPLTGGSPNQPQHF	TGTGCCAGCTCACCTTTGACAGGGGGCTCGCCGAATCAGCCCCAGCATTTT
TRBV5-1	once	TRBJ2-1	TRBD1	CASSLPGQGANEQFF	TGCGCCAGCAGCTTACCGGGACAGGGGGCTAATGAGCAGTTCTTC
TRBV9	NA	TRBJ1-3	TRBD1	CASSVEGGGGNTIYF	TGTGCCAGCAGCGTAGAAGGGGGCGGCGGAAACACCATATATTTT
TRBV5-1	NA	TRBJ2-2	NA	CASKAGEFGELFF	TGCGCCAGCAAGGCAGGGGAGTTCGGGGAGCTGTTTTTT
TRBV9	once	TRBJ2-3	TRBD2	CASSSLAGLTDTQYF	TGTGCCAGCAGCTCCCTAGCGGGGCTCACAGATACGCAGTATTTT
TRBV19	few	TRBJ2-4	TRBD1	CASSRDRGGNIQYF	TGTGCCAGTAGCCGGGACAGGGGCGGTAACATTCAGTACTTC
TRBV6-1	few	TRBJ1-1	NA	CASSEASSGAFF	TGTGCCAGCAGTGAAGCTAGCAGCGGGGCTTTCTTT
TRBV15	NA	TRBJ2-3	NA	CATSRGDSFGTDTQYF	TGTGCCACCAGCAGAGGAGATAGTTTTGGCACAGATACGCAGTATTTT
TRBV11-2	NA	TRBJ2-1	NA	CASSNGGRNEQFF	TGTGCCAGCTCCAATGGGGGCAGGAATGAGCAGTTCTTC
TRBV2	NA	TRBJ1-2	TRBD1	CASRTGGDYGYTF	TGTGCCAGCAGGACAGGGGGCGACTATGGCTACACCTTC
TRBV3-1/TRBV3-2	NA	TRBJ2-7	NA	CASSHQGYEQYF	TGTGCCAGCAGCCATCAGGGATACGAGCAGTACTTC
TRBV6-5	NA	TRBJ1-1	NA	CASSYSIQQGAFF	TGTGCCAGCAGTTACTCGATCCAACAGGGAGCTTTCTTT
TRBV19	NA	TRBJ1-4	NA	CASGGNEKLFF	TGTGCCAGTGGCGGTAATGAAAAACTGTTTTTT
TRBV4-2	few	TRBJ2-1	TRBD2	CASSQGTSGSYNEQFF	TGTGCCAGCAGCCAGGGGACTAGCGGCTCCTACAATGAGCAGTTCTTC
TRBV6-6	NA	TRBJ1-1	NA	CASSYSGGANTEAFF	TGTGCCAGCAGTTACTCGGGGGGGGCGAACACTGAAGCTTTCTTT
TRBV7-6	NA	TRBJ1-1	TRBD1	CASSLGQGGLNTEAFF	TGTGCCAGCAGCTTAGGACAGGGTGGACTGAACACTGAAGCTTTCTTT
TRBV30	NA	TRBJ2-5	NA	CAWSVPGRRETQYF	TGTGCCTGGAGTGTTCCAGGGCGTAGAGAGACCCAGTACTTC
TRBV18	NA	TRBJ1-4	NA	CASSRTATNEKLFF	TGTGCCAGCTCAAGGACAGCAACTAATGAAAAACTGTTTTTT
TRBV7-7	once	TRBJ2-5	TRBD2	CASSLTREGRVETQYF	TGTGCTAGCAGCTTAACGCGGGAGGGCCGGGTAGAGACCCAGTACTTC
TRBV7-2	NA	TRBJ2-1	TRBD1	CASSSFDRDEQFF	TGTGCCAGCAGCTCGTTCGACAGGGACGAGCAGTTCTTC
TRBV28	NA	TRBJ2-3	TRBD1	CASSSPGTGADTQYF	TGTGCCAGCAGTTCTCCCGGGACAGGGGCAGATACGCAGTATTTT
TRBV5-1	NA	TRBJ2-7	NA	CASSLAVSVAYEQYF	TGCGCCAGCAGCTTGGCTGTCTCAGTCGCCTACGAGCAGTACTTC
TRBV13	NA	TRBJ1-1	NA	CASSPGRNTEAFF	TGTGCCAGCAGCCCCGGGAGGAACACTGAAGCTTTCTTT
TRBV28	few	TRBJ1-1	TRBD1	CASSFNRGRNTEAFF	TGTGCCAGCAGTTTCAACAGGGGTAGGAACACTGAAGCTTTCTTT
TRBV9	NA	TRBJ2-3	NA	CASSVAGTDTQYF	TGTGCCAGCAGCGTAGCTGGCACAGATACGCAGTATTTT
TRBV27	NA	TRBJ2-7	NA	CASSLTPGLSYEQYF	TGTGCCAGCAGTTTAACCCCAGGGTTATCCTACGAGCAGTACTTC
TRBV15	NA	TRBJ2-1	TRBD2	CATSRNSGTFNEQFF	TGTGCCACCAGCAGAAATAGCGGGACGTTCAATGAGCAGTTCTTC
TRBV2	few	TRBJ1-5	TRBD1	CASRPGTGGNQPQHF	TGTGCCAGCAGACCCGGGACAGGGGGAAATCAGCCCCAGCATTTT
TRBV5-6	NA	TRBJ1-1	NA	CASSLGQYTEAFF	TGTGCCAGCAGCTTGGGACAGTACACTGAAGCTTTCTTT
TRBV19	NA	TRBJ2-1	TRBD2	CASSIRTAGGQYNEQFF	TGTGCCAGTAGTATACGAACAGCGGGAGGACAATACAATGAGCAGTTCTTC
TRBV11-1	few	TRBJ2-1	TRBD2	CASSPIASGRPNEQFF	TGTGCCAGCAGCCCCATTGCAAGCGGGAGACCTAATGAGCAGTTCTTC
TRBV7-6	NA	TRBJ2-2	NA	CASSAGQLNTGELFF	TGTGCCAGCAGCGCGGGACAGTTGAACACCGGGGAGCTGTTTTTT
TRBV5-1	NA	TRBJ1-3	NA	CASSPGTNSGNTIYF	TGCGCCAGCAGCCCCGGGACAAACTCTGGAAACACCATATATTTT
TRBV27	NA	TRBJ2-6	TRBD1	CASSPTGAGANVLTF	TGTGCCAGCAGTCCGACAGGGGCTGGGGCCAACGTCCTGACTTTC
TRBV19	NA	TRBJ2-7	NA	CASSPRTAAYEQYF	TGTGCCAGTAGTCCTCGGACTGCCGCCTACGAGCAGTACTTC
TRBV5-1	NA	TRBJ2-1	NA	CASSLYSDNEQFF	TGCGCCAGCAGCTTGTACAGTGACAATGAGCAGTTCTTC
TRBV5-1	NA	TRBJ2-7	TRBD1	CASSPGTGALEQYF	TGCGCCAGCAGCCCAGGGACAGGGGCCTTGGAGCAGTACTTC
TRBV5-1	NA	TRBJ1-5	TRBD1	CASSPGTEHQPQHF	TGCGCCAGCAGCCCCGGGACAGAACATCAGCCCCAGCATTTT
TRBV7-2	NA	TRBJ2-3	TRBD2	CASSLMAGGNTDTQYF	TGTGCCAGCAGCTTAATGGCGGGAGGAAACACAGATACGCAGTATTTT
TRBV3-1/TRBV3-2	few	TRBJ2-1	TRBD2	CASSQLNLGLANRYEQFF	TGTGCCAGCAGCCAATTAAACCTCGGACTAGCGAATAGGTATGAGCAGTTCTTC
TRBV5-6	NA	TRBJ2-6	NA	CASSLVMGGPSGANVLTF	TGTGCCAGCAGCTTGGTCATGGGCGGGCCCTCTGGGGCCAACGTCCTGACTTTC
TRBV6-5	NA	TRBJ1-1	NA	CASSPNYLNTEAFF	TGTGCCAGCAGTCCCAACTACCTGAACACTGAAGCTTTCTTT
TRBV5-1	NA	TRBJ2-1	TRBD2	CASSLGNSGGYNEQFF	TGCGCCAGCAGCTTGGGGAATAGCGGGGGCTACAATGAGCAGTTCTTC
TRBV4-3	NA	TRBJ2-3	NA	CASSQDPSVRESTDTQYF	TGCGCCAGCAGCCAAGATCCTTCTGTCCGGGAGTCGACAGATACGCAGTATTTT
TRBV6-4	NA	TRBJ2-6	NA	CASSEEGSSGANVLTF	TGTGCCAGCAGTGAGGAGGGCTCCTCTGGGGCCAACGTCCTGACTTTC
TRBV6-5	NA	TRBJ2-3	TRBD1	CASSSLTGGMDTQYF	TGTGCCAGCAGCTCGCTGACAGGGGGTATGGATACGCAGTATTTT
TRBV7-9	NA	TRBJ2-1	NA	CASSEPGQANNEQFF	TGTGCCAGCAGTGAACCGGGACAAGCCAACAATGAGCAGTTCTTC
TRBV19	NA	TRBJ1-1	NA	CASSIVGAMNTEAFF	TGTGCCAGTAGTATCGTGGGGGCTATGAACACTGAAGCTTTCTTT
TRBV5-6	NA	TRBJ2-6	TRBD1	CASSSGTGGNVLTF	TGTGCCAGCAGCTCAGGGACAGGGGGTAACGTCCTGACTTTC
TRBV7-2	NA	TRBJ2-2	TRBD1	CASSSGQGQITGELFF	TGTGCCAGCAGCTCGGGACAGGGGCAGATCACCGGGGAGCTGTTTTTT
TRBV5-8	NA	TRBJ2-5	TRBD2	CASRELAAPRDETQYF	TGTGCCAGCAGGGAACTAGCGGCCCCCCGGGACGAGACCCAGTACTTC
TRBV6-6	once	TRBJ2-7	TRBD1	CASSYRQGAYEQYF	TGTGCCAGCAGTTACAGGCAGGGGGCCTACGAGCAGTACTTC
TRBV5-4	NA	TRBJ1-2	NA	CASLTQGWDYGYTF	TGTGCCAGCCTCACCCAGGGCTGGGACTATGGCTACACCTTC
TRBV10-1	NA	TRBJ1-1	NA	CASSRTLGTEAFF	TGCGCCAGCAGCCGGACTCTAGGTACTGAAGCTTTCTTT
TRBV6-5	NA	TRBJ2-1	TRBD2	CASSSPSGGTYNEQFF	TGTGCCAGCAGTTCCCCTAGCGGGGGAACCTACAATGAGCAGTTCTTC